This TCR beta chain was found in a study of cytomegalovirus exposure and HLA in healthy donors. Study-wide context: The 110 or so validation repertoires used the same platform as the 666 first-cohort repertoires, a later analysis reported. Overall study results and limits: Cytomegalovirus status was reportedly diagnosed by the classifier with high sensitivity and specificity. Some public TCRs appeared in many individuals, while most sequences were rare.

The data were produced by immunoSEQ multiplex PCR, yet TCRdb's version contains in-frame clones alone and is incomplete. This table holds almost 200,000 clones, roughly three quarters found once. Concerning this clone: The antigen remains undetermined.

The V and J ends lost 2 bases and 0 bases, in that order; junction bases with no gene match: 15. The V gene's germline CDR1 is SGDLS and CDR2 YYNGEE. This CDR3 has 21 residues. The donors were part of the approximately 130-subject validation cohort, which stood apart from the 666-subject first cohort. This chain uses TRBV9 with TRBJ2-1, with TRBD2 identical over 12 bases. This clonotype was obtained from a woman in her twenties or thirties in good health and CMV-seronegative. Source material: PBMCs. The DNA for the CDR3 is TGTGCCAGCAGCGTGAGTATAGATAGGACTAGCGGGGCCGGCTCCTACAATGAGCAGTTCTTC. It translates to CASSVSIDRTSGAGSYNEQFF.